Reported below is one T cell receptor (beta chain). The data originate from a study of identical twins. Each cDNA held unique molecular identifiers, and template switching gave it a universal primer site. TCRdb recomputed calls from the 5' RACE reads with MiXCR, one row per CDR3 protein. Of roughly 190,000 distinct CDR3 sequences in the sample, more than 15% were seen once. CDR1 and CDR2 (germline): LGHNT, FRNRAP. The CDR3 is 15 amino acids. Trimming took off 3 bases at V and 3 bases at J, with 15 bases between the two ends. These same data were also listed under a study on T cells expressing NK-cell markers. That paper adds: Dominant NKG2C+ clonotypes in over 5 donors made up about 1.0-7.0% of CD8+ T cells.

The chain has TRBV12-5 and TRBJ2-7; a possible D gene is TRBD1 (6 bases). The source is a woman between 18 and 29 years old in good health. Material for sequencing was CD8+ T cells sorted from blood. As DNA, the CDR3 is TGTGCTAGTGGTTTAGCTGGACGAGGGGGCTACGAGCAGTACTTC. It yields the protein CASGLAGRGGYEQYF.